The 20 T cell receptor beta chains in this list originate from one sample, sequenced in a study of neurological immune-mediated disorders. Regarding time point: longitudinal time-point 3. Via MiXCR, TCRdb re-called the 5' RACE reads, giving one row per CDR3 protein. The sample lists more than 50,000 distinct CDR3 sequences, roughly 7.7% occurring once. The sample comprised PBMCs. The source of these receptors is a woman in her thirties or forties in good health.

This clonotype was seen a handful of times. V and J are TRBV20-1 and TRBJ1-2, with a weak D call TRBD1 (5 bases). The CDR3 spans 12 residues. Germline CDR1 reads DFQATT; CDR2 reads SNEGSKA (reference sequence). Here the CDR3 reads CVIPGTDYGYTF. CDR3 bases: TGCGTAATCCCTGGGACGGATTATGGCTACACCTTC.

This clonotype was counted ten times or more. This rearrangement joins TRBV7-2 to TRBJ1-1; D might be TRBD1 (5 bases). V shed 3 bases and J shed 6 bases, with 11 bases lying between them. CDR1 is SGHTA, CDR2 FQGNSA, per germline. The CDR3 has 13 amino acids. Here the CDR3 reads CASSFLGVPEAFF. CDR3 bases: TGTGCCAGCAGCTTCTTGGGGGTCCCTGAAGCTTTCTTT.

In its sample, this clonotype was seen many times. The CDR3 coding sequence is TGTGCCAGCAGTAGGGGACATAGCTCCTACGAGCAGTACTTC. It is translated as CASSRGHSSYEQYF. The chain recombines TRBV6-5 with TRBJ2-7, with TRBD1 as a possible D gene (6 bases). The V end lost 5 bases, the J end lost 0 bases, and 11 bases lay between the germline ends. This CDR3 spans 14 amino acids. Per the germline V gene, CDR1 is MNHEY and CDR2 is SVGAGI.

On this clonotype: Possible read error: a much larger clone is one base away. Because it lacks the conserved phenylalanine or tryptophan at the end, this CDR3 is likely a read error. This chain uses TRBV5-1 with TRBJ2-2; tentative D call: TRBD1 (6 bases). The germline V gene encodes CDR1 SGHRS and CDR2 YFSETQ. V was clipped by 1 base and J by 0 bases, with 7 bases between them. This CDR3 has 15 amino acids. This CDR3 is CASSLWGPNTGELFS. The CDR3 nucleotides are TGCGCCAGCAGCTTGTGGGGGCCGAACACCGGGGAGCTGTTTTCT.

The sample holds many counts of this clonotype. J is TRBJ1-4 and V is TRBV20-1, with 8 bases matching TRBD1. Germline V gives CDR1 DFQATT, CDR2 SNEGSKA (reference sequence). V lost 6 bases and J lost 7; bases outside the gene matches: 10. This CDR3 region has 14 residues. CDR3 protein: CSATQGAGLEKLFF. The CDR3, as DNA: TGCAGTGCGACCCAGGGGGCGGGTCTTGAAAAACTGTTTTTT.

This clonotype showed up many times. V usage is TRBV27 and J usage is TRBJ1-1; no clear D gene. Per germline, CDR1 MNHEY and CDR2 SMNVEV (reference sequence). The CDR3 runs 14 residues. V was clipped by 6 bases and J by 1 base, with 12 bases between them. CDR3 in DNA: TGTGCCAGCAGGTTGGGATACAGGAACACTGAAGCTTTCTTT. This encodes CASRLGYRNTEAFF.

This clonotype came up many times. V gene TRBV7-8 combines with J gene TRBJ1-5; D call uncertain. V was trimmed by 7 bases and J by 3 bases, leaving 13 bases between them. Germline CDR1 SGHVS, CDR2 FQNEAQ. This CDR3 comprises 14 residues. The CDR3 here is CASTKGWVNQPQHF. The CDR3 nucleotides are TGTGCCAGCACCAAGGGCTGGGTCAATCAGCCCCAGCATTTT.

At least ten counts were recorded for this clonotype. The chain is built from TRBV5-5 and TRBJ2-7; D call uncertain. The V gene lost 2 bases and the J gene lost 4 bases, with 16 bases spanning the gap. Germline assignment: CDR1 SGHKS and CDR2 YYEKEE (reference sequence). The CDR3 covers 15 residues. In nucleotides, the CDR3 is TGTGCCAGCAGCTTCGGTCCGACCCTCACTTACGAGCAGTACTTC. Translating gives CASSFGPTLTYEQYF. Based on the CDR3 plus reference TRBV5-5 and TRBJ2-7, the full variable domain is DAGVTQSPTHLIKTRGQQVTLRCSPISGHKSVSWYQQVLGQGPQFIFQYYEKEERGRGNFPDRFSARQFPNYSSELNVNALLLGDSALYLCASSFGPTLTYEQYFGPGTRLTVT.

This clonotype occurred many times. The gene calls are TRBV27 and TRBJ1-3, with TRBD1 as a possible D gene (5 bases). The CDR3 loop spans 16 amino acids. Trimming stripped 2 bases from V and 1 base from J, with 12 bases between. Per germline, CDR1 MNHEY and CDR2 SMNVEV (reference sequence). Here the CDR3 reads CASSLRGKLSGNTIYF. Written as DNA, the CDR3 is TGTGCCAGCAGTTTACGGGGCAAGTTATCTGGAAACACCATATATTTT.

This clonotype was picked up many times. The genes are TRBV20-1 and TRBJ2-1, with 7 nucleotides matching TRBD2. Germline V gene data show CDR1 as DFQATT and CDR2 as SNEGSKA (reference sequence). The trim removed 6 bases at V and 11 bases at J, leaving 13 bases unmatched. This CDR3 has 13 amino acids. The CDR3 loop reads CSATSVTRAQQFF. CDR3 nucleotide sequence: TGCAGTGCAACTAGCGTTACCAGAGCTCAGCAGTTCTTC.

This clonotype was counted at least ten times. The rearrangement joins TRBV12-3 or TRBV12-4 to TRBJ2-5, with no clear D. The ends were cut back, 5 bases at V and 2 bases at J, with 0 bases in the middle. This CDR3 is 10 amino acids long. The CDR3 nucleotides are TGTGCCAGCAGTCAAGAGACCCAGTACTTC. As protein: CASSQETQYF.

This clonotype was picked up a small number of times. The V call is TRBV24-1, the J call TRBJ2-1; maybe TRBD2 (6 bases). The CDR3 has 15 amino acids. Germline CDR1 is KGHDR and CDR2 is SFDVKD. V lost 2 bases and J lost 6, with 13 bases in between. CDR3 in DNA: TGTGCCACCAGTGATTCGAGGACTATCTCCAATGAGCAGTTCTTC. It encodes CATSDSRTISNEQFF.

This clonotype was seen at least ten times. The chain carries TRBV7-8 and TRBJ1-1, with D hard to call. CDR1 and CDR2 from the germline V gene are SGHVS and FQNEAQ. The CDR3 length is 15 residues. The V end lost 7 bases, the J end lost 0 bases, and 15 bases lay between the germline ends. The CDR3 sequence: CASTSRIGLNTEAFF. The CDR3 DNA follows: TGTGCCAGCACCTCGAGGATAGGGTTGAACACTGAAGCTTTCTTT.

This clonotype was recorded at least ten times. The V gene is TRBV7-2, the J gene TRBJ1-3; TRBD1 aligns across 9 bases. Germline V CDR1 and CDR2: SGHTA, FQGNSA. The CDR3 runs to 18 residues. V lost 4 bases to trimming and J lost 0 bases; unmatched junction nucleotides: 10. In DNA form, the CDR3 reads TGTGCCAGCAGCTCCGGAATTGGGACAGGGATCTCTGGAAACACCATATATTTT. Its protein product is CASSSGIGTGISGNTIYF.

This clonotype was observed at least ten times. The chain has TRBV11-2 and TRBJ2-3; D might be TRBD2 (5 bases). Germline assignment: CDR1 SGHAT and CDR2 FQNNGV. This CDR3 comprises 20 residues. Trimming left V 3 bases short and J 0 bases short, with 25 bases between. The CDR3, as DNA: TGTGCCAGCAGCTTCCAAAAAACCGGATGGGAGATAACTAGCACAGATACGCAGTATTTT. Its protein product is CASSFQKTGWEITSTDTQYF.

This clonotype was detected a few times. CDR3 sequence: CARATAGAEAFF. In DNA, the CDR3 is TGTGCCAGGGCGACAGCAGGAGCTGAAGCTTTCTTT. The chain is built from TRBV2 and TRBJ1-1; maybe TRBD1 (5 bases). V gave up 9 bases and J gave up 6 bases, with 14 bases separating them. The CDR3 has 12 residues. Germline V gives CDR1 SNHLY, CDR2 FYNNEI.

This clonotype was found many times. The chain couples TRBV12-5 to TRBJ2-5; 8 nucleotides match TRBD1. CDR1 is LGHNT and CDR2 is FRNRAP in the germline V gene. V was pared by 10 bases and J by 5 bases, with 6 bases of the junction left unmatched. The length of the CDR3 is 12 residues. Here the CDR3 DNA reads TGTGCTATCCAGGGGGCGGAGGAGACCCAGTACTTC. It translates to CAIQGAEETQYF.

This clonotype showed up many times. The chain joins TRBV5-1 to TRBJ2-2; D gene unclear. The V gene's germline CDR1 is SGHRS and CDR2 YFSETQ. The CDR3 totals 13 residues. Trimming took 10 bases from V and 3 from J, leaving 13 bases between them. For the CDR3, the DNA is TGCGCCCGCCCGGGCCTAGACACCGGGGAGCTGTTTTTT. Protein product: CARPGLDTGELFF.

The table lists this clonotype with many counts. The chain uses TRBV5-6 and TRBJ2-5, with TRBD2 matching over 8 bases. This CDR3 is 16 amino acids long. The V gene end was trimmed by 2 bases and the J gene end by 0 bases; junction bases not matched to a gene: 6. The germline gives CDR1 SGHDT, CDR2 YYEEEE. The CDR3 nucleotides are TGTGCCAGCAGCTTATACCCGGGACTAGACCAAGAGACCCAGTACTTC. It yields the protein CASSLYPGLDQETQYF.

This clonotype was counted at least ten times. This rearrangement joins TRBV27 to TRBJ1-1; D is possibly TRBD1 (6 bases). Germline V gene data show CDR1 as MNHEY and CDR2 as SMNVEV (reference sequence). The CDR3 runs to 14 residues. The V gene lost 6 bases and the J gene lost 1 base, with 12 bases spanning the gap. The CDR3 here is CASRTGIGNTEAFF. CDR3 in DNA: TGTGCCAGCAGAACAGGGATTGGGAACACTGAAGCTTTCTTT.